The next 15 T cell receptor beta chains were all read from a single sample in a study of metastatic and nonmetastatic thyroid tumors. TCRdb re-clonotyped the PCR reads via MiXCR. The sample carries some 30,000 clones, 11% recorded once. No treatment had been given to any patient before thyroid surgery. Sequenced: blood. These receptors originate from a female donor with papillary thyroid cancer or a benign thyroid nodule (not recorded which). Some clones in this sample may be carry-over from other donors' samples.

This clone was recorded at least ten times. The chain recombines TRBV6-1 with TRBJ1-1, with D uncertain. Germline lookup yields CDR1 MNHNS and CDR2 SASEGT. Trimming shortened V by 5 bases and J by 1 base, and 8 bases separated the two germline ends. This CDR3 spans 13 amino acids. The CDR3 DNA follows: TGTGCCAGCAGTTGGAGGGAGAACACTGAAGCTTTCTTT. This sequence encodes CASSWRENTEAFF.

Many counts were recorded for this clone. The rearrangement links TRBV7-2 to TRBJ2-1; D unresolved. The CDR3 is made up of 12 amino acids. Germline V gene sequence: CDR1 SGHTA, CDR2 FQGNSA. V lost 7 bases and J 4 bases, leaving 8 bases between the germline ends. The CDR3 DNA follows: TGTGCCAGCACCCCTCAGTACAATGAGCAGTTCTTC. Encoded protein: CASTPQYNEQFF. The variable domain in full, with the rest retrieved from reference TRBV7-2 and TRBJ2-1, is GAGVSQSPSNKVTEKGKDVELRCDPISGHTALYWYRQSLGQGLEFLIYFQGNSAPDKSGLPSDRFSAERTGGSVSTLTIQRTQQEDSAVYLCASTPQYNEQFFGPGTRLTVL.

This clone was detected many times. This chain uses TRBV19 with TRBJ2-1; D is unclear. V lost 1 base and J 0 bases, leaving 7 bases between the germline ends. The CDR3 length is 15 residues. CDR1 is LNHDA, CDR2 SQIVND, per germline (reference sequence). The CDR3 loop is CASSIVRSSYNEQFF. CDR3 coding DNA: TGTGCCAGTAGTATAGTAAGGAGCTCCTACAATGAGCAGTTCTTC.

This clone was detected ten times or more. The chain carries TRBV18 and TRBJ2-5, with D unclear. The CDR3 is 12 amino acids. Germline V gene data show CDR1 as KGHSH and CDR2 as LQKENI. V lost 0 bases, J lost 7 bases, and 6 bases lay in between. DNA for the CDR3: TGTGCCAGCTCACCACCGGAACGGACCCAGTACTTC. This translates into CASSPPERTQYF.

This clone was seen at least ten times. This rearrangement joins TRBV5-1 to TRBJ2-7; TRBD2 matches 8 bases. Germline V gene sequence: CDR1 SGHRS, CDR2 YFSETQ. The CDR3 covers 15 residues. The ends lost 0 bases at V and 2 bases at J; junction bases unmatched: 4. The CDR3: CASSLAQRETYEQYF. CDR3 bases: TGCGCCAGCAGCTTGGCCCAGCGGGAGACCTACGAGCAGTACTTC.

This clone was observed at least ten times. With a much larger clone just one base away, this may be a read error. The sample holds other DNA sequences that translate to the same CDR3. This sequence joins TRBV27 and TRBJ2-1; a weak D match, TRBD2 (6 bases). Germline-derived CDR1 and CDR2 are MNHEY and SMNVEV (reference sequence). The CDR3 runs to 14 residues. The CDR3 is CASSFRGAFGEQLF. CDR3 in DNA: TGTGCCAGCAGTTTTCGCGGGGCATTCGGTGAGCAGCTCTTC.

This chain joins TRBV19 and TRBJ1-5, with 8 bases aligning to TRBD1. The length of the CDR3 is 12 residues. V shed 6 bases and J 9 bases; nucleotides not matched to a gene: 4. Germline V CDR1 and CDR2: LNHDA, SQIVND (reference sequence). The CDR3 nucleotides read TGTGCCAGTAGCCCCAGGGGGCCGCCCCAGCATTTT. Its translation is CASSPRGPPQHF.

This clone is medium-sized (0.01 to 0.1%) within its sample. The CDR3 region is CASSLGQGVYEQYF. The CDR3 DNA reads as TGTGCCAGCAGCCTTGGGCAGGGGGTCTACGAGCAGTACTTC. The genes are TRBV12-3 or TRBV12-4 and TRBJ2-7; TRBD1 matches 7 bases. This CDR3 spans 14 amino acids. Trimming took 6 bases from V and 3 from J; bases not matched to a gene: 8.

In this sample, this clone turned up many times. This rearrangement joins TRBV7-2 to TRBJ2-5; TRBD1 or TRBD2 may be the D gene (6 bases each). The ends were cut back, 5 bases at V and 4 bases at J, with 17 bases in the middle. Per the germline V gene, CDR1 is SGHTA and CDR2 is FQGNSA. This CDR3 is built from 15 residues. This CDR3 is CASSPEGGGVETQYF. The CDR3 coding sequence is TGTGCCAGCAGCCCCGAGGGGGGTGGTGTAGAGACCCAGTACTTC.

This clone showed up many times. V usage is TRBV6-6 and J usage is TRBJ1-1; no reliable D call. The length of the CDR3 is 15 residues. Trimming removed 2 bases at V and 1 base at J, with 11 bases between. Germline CDR1 reads MNHNY; CDR2 reads SVGAGI (reference sequence). The CDR3 coding sequence is TGTGCCAGCAGTTACAGACCACAGTGGAACACTGAAGCTTTCTTT. Translation: CASSYRPQWNTEAFF.

The chain carries TRBV6-2 or TRBV6-3 and TRBJ1-1; 9 nucleotides agree with TRBD1. Germline CDR1 MNHEY, CDR2 SVGEGT. The CDR3 runs 19 residues. J was trimmed by 4 bases and V by 9 bases; bases with no gene match: 24. The chain's CDR3 is CASDRQGVGGAILGTEAFF. Here the CDR3 DNA reads TGTGCCAGTGATCGACAGGGGGTCGGGGGGGCAATTCTGGGCACTGAAGCTTTCTTT.

This clone was detected many times. V is TRBV7-9 and J is TRBJ2-1; tentative D call: TRBD2 (5 bases). Trimming shortened V by 5 bases and J by 9 bases, and 17 bases separated the two germline ends. The CDR3 runs 14 residues. Germline V lookup: CDR1 SEHNR, CDR2 FQNEAQ (reference sequence). The CDR3 region has the DNA TGTGCCAGCAGCCCTACGGCGTCGGCGGGTGAGCAGTTCTTC. Amino acids: CASSPTASAGEQFF.

In its sample, this clone was seen many times. The junction does not match germline at one end; this may be a read error. CDR3 sequence (DNA): TGTGCTAGCAGCTTAGGGGCTAGCGGTGACGAGCAGTACTTC. Translation: CASSLGASGDEQYF. The J gene is TRBJ2-7, the V gene TRBV7-7; TRBD2 matches at 7 bases. From germline, CDR1 is SSHAT and CDR2 FNYEAQ (reference sequence). This CDR3 has 14 residues.

This clone was counted between two and nine times. This chain joins TRBV19 and TRBJ2-7; D is uncertain. From germline, CDR1 is LNHDA and CDR2 SQIVND (reference sequence). This CDR3 contains 14 residues. The V end lost 6 bases, the J end lost 0 bases, and 12 bases lay between the germline ends. This CDR3 reads CASRWSGFSYEQYF. The CDR3 nucleotides read TGTGCCAGTAGGTGGAGTGGTTTCTCCTACGAGCAGTACTTC.

Details on this clone: Possible read error: a much larger clone is one base away. This rearrangement joins TRBV5-4 to TRBJ2-7; D call uncertain. The CDR3 extends over 15 amino acids. Germline V CDR1 and CDR2: SGHNT, YYREEE (reference sequence). As DNA, the CDR3 is TGTGCCATCAGCTTGGGTTCTGCCCGGCCCGGGGAGCAGTACTTC. It yields the protein CAISLGSARPGEQYF.